A single sample gave rise to the 21 T cell receptor beta chains below, sequenced in a study of T-cell reconstitution after alpha-beta-depleted transplantation in children. Unique molecular identifiers tagged the TCRbeta library. TCRdb independently ran MiXCR on the PCR reads; one entry per CDR3 protein. The sample has fewer than 550,000 distinct CDR3 sequences, 11% seen once. The starting material was PBMCs, mostly from graft donor cells, obtained 180 days after TCRalphabeta/CD19-depleted stem cell transplant. These receptors were collected from a female patient aged 2-9 years who had a stem cell transplant for aplastic anemia, so the T cells may come from the graft donor.

This chain joins TRBV7-9 and TRBJ2-7; D might be TRBD2 (6 bases). The germline gives CDR1 SEHNR, CDR2 FQNEAQ (reference sequence). The CDR3 runs to 14 residues. Trimming took 1 base from V and 4 from J, leaving 11 bases between them. This chain's CDR3 is CASSLGDGGYEQYF. The DNA for the CDR3 is TGTGCCAGCAGCTTAGGGGACGGGGGATACGAGCAGTACTTC.

J is TRBJ2-2 and V is TRBV19; 8 bases map to TRBD2. The germline CDR1 and CDR2 sequences are LNHDA and SQIVND (reference sequence). The V and J ends lost 11 bases and 3 bases, in that order; junction bases with no gene match: 8. The CDR3 is made up of 14 amino acids. CDR3 in amino acids: CAGSSGAYTGELFF. The CDR3 DNA follows: TGTGCCGGGAGTAGCGGGGCGTACACCGGGGAGCTGTTTTTT.

This clonotype was recorded a few times. The rearrangement links TRBV5-1 to TRBJ2-1; a possible D gene is TRBD2 (6 bases). This CDR3 is 19 amino acids long. The germline V and J ends were trimmed by 0 bases and 7 bases, with 26 bases remaining between them. Germline CDR1 SGHRS, CDR2 YFSETQ. CDR3 region: CASSLEAAVSYRERNEQFF. The CDR3, as DNA: TGCGCCAGCAGCTTGGAGGCGGCGGTTTCGTATCGGGAGAGGAATGAGCAGTTCTTC. The full variable domain, in which reference TRBV5-1 and TRBJ2-1 provide the parts outside the CDR3, is KAGVTQTPRYLIKTRGQQVTLSCSPISGHRSVSWYQQTPGQGLQFLFEYFSETQRNKGNFPGRFSGRQFSNSRSEMNVSTLELGDSALYLCASSLEAAVSYRERNEQFFGPGTRLTVL.

The chain has TRBV4-3 and TRBJ2-1; TRBD1 might be the D (6 bases). The germline V gene encodes CDR1 LGHNA and CDR2 YSLEER. CDR3 length: 17 residues. With 0 bases removed from V and 5 bases from J, the gap between germline ends came to 17 bases. Here the CDR3 reads CASSQDSFGTTNNEQFF. The CDR3 coding sequence is TGCGCCAGCAGCCAAGATAGTTTCGGGACAACCAACAATGAGCAGTTCTTC.

The chain employs TRBV20-1 and TRBJ2-7, with 12 bases matching TRBD2. V shed 7 bases, J shed 3 bases, and the junction held 16 bases outside the gene matches. This CDR3 has 17 amino acids. Germline loops: CDR1 DFQATT, CDR2 SNEGSKA (reference sequence). The CDR3 DNA reads as TGCAGTGTCAGCCGGGCTAGCGGGAGGGCCCTGGGCTACGAGCAGTACTTC. This codes for CSVSRASGRALGYEQYF.

Details on this clonotype: A junction end diverges from the germline sequence, so it may reflect a read error. The chain has TRBV7-2 and TRBJ2-1, with D maybe TRBD1 (6 bases). The CDR3 is made up of 16 amino acids. The germline gives CDR1 SGHTA, CDR2 FQGNSA. The CDR3 DNA follows: TGTGCCAGCAGCTCCCAGGGGCAAAGCTCCTACAATGAGCGGTTCTTC. Protein product: CASSSQGQSSYNERFF.

The V and J genes are TRBV4-3 and TRBJ2-2; possible D gene TRBD1, 7 bases. The V gene lost 5 bases and the J gene lost 2 bases, with 21 bases spanning the gap. The CDR3 covers 18 residues. Per germline, CDR1 LGHNA and CDR2 YSLEER. CDR3 amino acids: CASSEGGEGGANTGELFF. The CDR3 coding sequence is TGCGCCAGCAGCGAGGGAGGCGAAGGGGGCGCCAACACCGGGGAGCTGTTTTTT.

The chain links TRBV7-3 to TRBJ2-2; the match to TRBD2 covers 7 bases. V lost 4 bases and J lost 6; bases outside the gene matches: 8. The CDR3 covers 15 residues. The germline CDR1 and CDR2 sequences are SGHTA and FQGTGA. The DNA of the CDR3 is TGTGCCAGCAGCTCTAGGGGCGGGGGAGCCGGGGAGCTGTTTTTT. It codes for CASSSRGGGAGELFF.

This clonotype has more than one count but fewer than ten. J is TRBJ2-3 and V is TRBV7-3, with 12 bases matching TRBD2. The V segment lost 2 bases and the J segment 1 base; nucleotides outside the gene matches: 10. Germline values: CDR1 SGHTA, CDR2 FQGTGA. CDR3 length equals 19 residues. CDR3 region: CASSLLAGGTGRGTDTQYF. The DNA of the CDR3 is TGTGCCAGCAGCTTACTAGCGGGGGGGACCGGCCGGGGCACAGATACGCAGTATTTT.

This clonotype was seen more than once but under ten times. This chain connects TRBV7-9 to TRBJ2-6; TRBD1 matches at 8 bases. Germline assignment: CDR1 SEHNR and CDR2 FQNEAQ (reference sequence). Germline trimming cut 0 bases from V and 4 bases from J; bases unmatched to any gene: 5. CDR3 length: 17 amino acids. CDR3 sequence: CASSLAQGASGANVLTF. Written as DNA, the CDR3 is TGTGCCAGCAGCTTAGCGCAGGGGGCGTCGGGGGCCAACGTCCTGACTTTC.

The chain links TRBV19 to TRBJ2-5, with 8 bases matching TRBD1. The V and J ends lost 6 bases and 5 bases, in that order; junction bases with no gene match: 5. There are 13 residues in the CDR3. Germline V CDR1 and CDR2: LNHDA, SQIVND (reference sequence). This chain's CDR3 is CASRRDRTETQYF. CDR3 in DNA: TGTGCCAGTAGAAGGGACAGGACGGAGACCCAGTACTTC.

This clonotype appeared many times. V gene TRBV20-1 combines with J gene TRBJ2-2, with TRBD2 as a possible D gene (6 bases). The germline V gene has CDR1 DFQATT and CDR2 SNEGSKA (reference sequence). The CDR3 spans 14 residues. The ends were cut back, 5 bases at V and 4 bases at J, with 14 bases in the middle. In nucleotides, the CDR3 is TGCAGTGCTGGTTCGGGGGTCGGCACCGGGGAGCTGTTTTTT. It codes for CSAGSGVGTGELFF.

This clonotype was counted at least ten times. The chain recombines TRBV7-9 with TRBJ2-5, with D perhaps given as TRBD1 or TRBD2 (5 bases each). Looked up from germline, CDR1 is SEHNR and CDR2 is FQNEAQ (reference sequence). V was clipped by 4 bases and J by 5 bases, with 17 bases between them. This CDR3 has 15 residues. The CDR3 DNA reads TGTGCCAGCAGCTGGGACCTAAGTTTATGGGAGACCCAGTACTTC. Its translation is CASSWDLSLWETQYF.

This sequence joins TRBV11-2 and TRBJ2-3; 8 positions agree with TRBD2. Germline V CDR1 and CDR2: SGHAT, FQNNGV. There are 18 residues in the CDR3. The trim removed 0 bases at V and 3 bases at J, leaving 11 bases unmatched. The CDR3 loop is CASSLEGLSGRQTDTQYF. In nucleotides, the CDR3 is TGTGCCAGCAGCTTAGAGGGCTTGAGCGGGAGACAAACAGATACGCAGTATTTT.

CDR3 region: CASSQETYNYGYTF. The CDR3 DNA sequence: TGTGCCAGCAGCCAAGAGACTTACAACTATGGCTACACCTTC. The rearrangement joins TRBV14 to TRBJ1-2; D is uncertain. The germline V gene encodes CDR1 SGHDN and CDR2 FVKESK. V lost 0 bases to trimming and J lost 2 bases, with 7 bases between them. This CDR3 comprises 14 residues.

This clonotype has only a few counts. A read error may account for a junction end that differs from germline. CDR3 DNA sequence: TGTGCCAGCGGCTTGCCCGGGACTAGCGGGAGGTACCTCCAAGAGACCCAGTACTTC. This gives the protein CASGLPGTSGRYLQETQYF. The V and J genes are TRBV11-2 and TRBJ2-5, with 15 positions matching TRBD2. The CDR3 totals 19 residues. Germline CDR1 reads SGHAT; CDR2 reads FQNNGV.

This clonotype was found a few times. The chain carries TRBV4-3 and TRBJ1-2; 7 bases agree with TRBD1. The CDR3 runs to 15 residues. Germline trimming cut 0 bases from V and 4 bases from J; bases unmatched to any gene: 5. Germline lookup yields CDR1 LGHNA and CDR2 YSLEER. The CDR3 nucleotides read TGCGCCAGCAGCCAAGACAGGGGGTTCGGCTATGGCTACACCTTC. It translates to CASSQDRGFGYGYTF.

J is TRBJ2-7 and V is TRBV28, with a weak D call TRBD2 (5 bases). The CDR3 contains 15 residues. Trimming pared 5 bases from V and 2 bases from J, leaving 16 bases between. Germline CDR1 reads MDHEN; CDR2 reads SYDVKM. The chain's CDR3 is CASSATHSGTYEQYF. DNA for the CDR3: TGTGCCAGCAGTGCCACCCACTCGGGAACCTACGAGCAGTACTTC.

Many counts were recorded for this clonotype. The V gene is TRBV29-1, the J gene TRBJ2-3, with 9 nucleotides matching TRBD2. V shed 5 bases, J shed 3 bases, and the junction held 3 bases outside the gene matches. The germline V gene encodes CDR1 SQVTM and CDR2 ANQGSEA. CDR3 size: 13 residues. The CDR3 reads CSVKTSGTDTQYF. CDR3 nucleotides: TGCAGCGTTAAGACTAGCGGTACAGATACGCAGTATTTT.

This clonotype has more than one count but fewer than ten. The chain recombines TRBV6-2 or TRBV6-3 with TRBJ1-6, with D hard to call. V lost 2 bases to trimming and J lost 7 bases, with 9 bases between them. The germline V gene has CDR1 MNHEY and CDR2 SVGEGT. CDR3 length: 14 amino acids. The CDR3 DNA sequence: TGTGCCAGCAGTTACGGGCCCAGCAATTCACCCCTCCACTTT. This translates into CASSYGPSNSPLHF.

V gene TRBV20-1 combines with J gene TRBJ2-6, with TRBD2 identical over 12 bases. Germline lookup yields CDR1 DFQATT and CDR2 SNEGSKA (reference sequence). Trimming at V came to 2 bases and at J to 2 bases, leaving 7 bases not matched to a gene. The CDR3 contains 18 residues. The CDR3 DNA reads as TGCAGTGCTAGACAGCGGACTAGCGGGAAGGCTGGGGCCAACGTCCTGACTTTC. Residues: CSARQRTSGKAGANVLTF.